The clone carrying this T cell receptor beta chain has only a few counts. Its antigen is still unknown. Relying on iRepertoire HTBI primers and Arm-PCR of CDR3 regions, the team built TCR beta libraries. TCRdb redid the calling of the multiplex PCR reads with MiXCR, one entry per CDR3 protein. The sample lists 250,000 to 300,000 distinct CDR3 sequences; around 21% were seen once. This specimen belongs to a study of regulatory T cells in long-lasting Graves disease. Findings of the study overall: Persistent Graves' patients showed less TCR diversity than newly diagnosed ones.

Trimming removed 4 bases at V and 5 bases at J, with 11 bases between. The CDR3 is made up of 13 amino acids. The germline gives CDR1 LGHDT, CDR2 YNNKEL (reference sequence). The time point is: persistent/refractory GD, antithyroid drugs over 5 years with positive TRAb. PBMCs provided the RNA from which the TCR library was made. An endocrinology unit in Xi'an, China, supplied the patients. J is TRBJ1-1 and V is TRBV3-1; D gene ambiguous. The sequenced sample was peripheral blood mononuclear cells (PBMCs), obtained when the disease was refractory, from a patient treated with antithyroid drugs. The sequence came from a female donor with Graves disease. CDR3 in DNA: TGTGCCAGCAGCCTGATAGGGTTTACTGAAGCTTTCTTT. Residues: CASSLIGFTEAFF. Using reference TRBV3-1 and TRBJ1-1 for the parts outside the CDR3, the full variable domain is DTAVSQTPKYLVTQMGNDKSIKCEQNLGHDTMYWYKQDSKKFLKIMFSYNNKELIINETVPNRFSPKSPDKAHLNLHINSLELGDSAVYFCASSLIGFTEAFFGQGTRLTVV.